This TCR beta chain emerged from a study of blood T cell repertoires in COVID-19. Study at large: The origin of the acute and convalescent COVID-19 samples was the United States, Italy and Spain. PBMCs, B-cell-depleted T cells, or T cells were the source of the cDNA or gDNA that made up the material.

V shed 6 bases and J shed 2 bases, with 8 bases lying between them. This CDR3 has 13 residues. This clone was detected once. Original analysis: Amplification of reference gene primers provided the estimated nucleated cell counts. TCRdb's table, derived via immunoSEQ multiplex PCR, lists solely in-frame clones and lacks some. V and J calls and clone size are those listed in that table; D and trimming were worked out from the DNA. The table includes a few hundred thousand clones, roughly 84% detected once. The TCR comes from a woman aged 50 to 60 with acute or convalescent COVID-19. The source material was peripheral blood. V and J are TRBV12-3 or TRBV12-4 and TRBJ1-5; D gene ambiguous. In DNA, the CDR3 is TGTGCCAGCAGAGCCCGTCGCAATCAGCCCCAGCATTTT. This sequence encodes CASRARRNQPQHF.